Sequencing of this TCR beta chain was carried out in a study of shared clonotypes between healthy human individuals (dated by TCRdb to about 2020). Some background on the complete study: The cohort comprised a couple of women and a few men aged 18 to 49 years. To increase sequencing depth and limit assay-specific biases, TCR repertoire library preparation and sequencing were carried out by different laboratories using diverse techniques. The study deeply sequenced blood TCR repertoires of five healthy adults to estimate repertoire size and the extent of clonotype sharing between individuals. Per donor, leukapheresis produced somewhere between about 0.94 and 9.5 billion PBMCs. Per donor, three plates each were used for CD4 naive and CD4 memory, two for CD8 naive, and one for CD8 memory. Broad study findings and their caveats: Incomplete sequencing was indicated by rarefaction of sorted-subset datasets, despite the large sequencing depth. Naive subsets generally had larger estimated clonotype richness than memory subsets. When several donors were compared, the shared fraction of clonotypes was about 5% for naive CD4, 3% to 4% for naive CD8, roughly 2.3% for memory CD4, and under 0.5% for memory CD8. The genetic and exposure-history diversity represented was limited by the small number of donors. Pairwise subsampling led to the expectation that sequencing depth would affect the degree of clonotype sharing among donors. Higher generation probabilities were observed for clonotypes shared by all four sorted-subset donors than for non-shared clonotypes. Sampling was restricted to blood, and TCR repertoires in tissues likely differ from the TCR repertoires found in blood.

TCR CDR3 regions were amplified from genomic DNA by multiplex PCR using the deep immunoSEQ assay. Extracted genomic DNA from each cell subset was spread evenly across all wells of several immunoSEQ 96-well plates, with each plate serving as a replicate. For sorted subsets, approximately 0.2 ug of genomic DNA, equivalent to around 29,000 T cell genomes, went into each replicate PCR. Purified libraries were measured with a Qubit 3.0 fluorometer, size-checked on a Bioanalyzer 2100, and measured again with the KAPA Library Quantification kit. Each immunoSEQ 96-well plate was sequenced on its own single-read 150-cycle Illumina NextSeq 550 flow cell. From the authors' description of their analysis: Because the immunoSEQ output included only junctional sequences and no quality scores, the filtering could not be the same as the filtering used for full-length reads. Sequences were annotated with PyIR, a Python wrapper for IgBLAST v1.9, and V/J genes and CDR3 were assigned using IMGT germline references. Any read was removed if the V/J assignment was weak (E-value above 1e-6), the CDR3 was missing, or the read contained stop codons, out-of-frame junctions, or ambiguous translated residues. A V3J clonotype was defined by an identical inferred V gene, J gene, and CDR3 amino acid sequence. To compute the percentage overlap between repertoires, the number of shared unique clonotypes was divided by the size of the smaller repertoire. RTK rarefaction, the Chao1 estimator, and Recon v2.1 estimates of unobserved clonotypes were used to assess repertoire richness. For all TCRbeta clonotypes obtained by the gDNA method from a handful of donors, generation probabilities were computed with OLGA. The immuneACCESS repertoire file appears here via TCRdb, limited to in-frame rearrangements. These files lack a portion of the clones; in checked studies, under half of the deficit traces to unresolved V genes, and the cause of the others is not known. D and trimming were read from the DNA, whereas the V and J calls and clone size are those reported in that table. The sample yields about 1,500,000 clones; roughly 97% were counted once. The ten largest clones capture roughly 1.2% of the sample.

In the germline V gene, CDR1 corresponds to SGHVS and CDR2 to FNYEAQ. Counted from cysteine to phenylalanine, this CDR3 has 13 amino acids. The read is trimmed to its CDR3 DNA, 39 bases read in frame from base 1. The V end gives up 5 bases and the J end 4 bases, leaving 4 bases in the junction not matched to a gene. In the case of this clone: Its recognized antigen is unknown. No per-base quality is available; no much larger clone lies one base away. The sample carries other DNA sequences with the same CDR3.

Healthy HIV-negative adults with no recently reported acute infections or vaccinations were included as donors. All donors were Caucasian adults living in Nashville, Tennessee, USA. Magnetic negative selection was used to enrich CD4+ T cells, after which naive cells were positively selected on CD45RA and the negative fraction became the memory subset. After blood collection by leukapheresis, PBMCs were isolated using Ficoll-Histopaque density gradient centrifugation and then cryopreserved in the vapor phase of liquid nitrogen. Analytical flow cytometry was used to check the purity and quantity of every magnetically sorted T cell population. Genomic DNA was isolated from every sorted fraction and measured by UV absorbance on a Nanodrop 2000c.

Sequenced: naive CD4+ T cells sorted from blood. The sample's cell subset or site label is to be understood as: CD45RA+ positively selected. The TCR was taken from a young man in good health. In this chain, TRBV7-6 is recombined with TRBJ2-7; the central 8 bases match TRBD1. The DNA is TGTGCCAGCAGCAGACAGGGGTCGTACGAGCAGTACTTC. It encodes CASSRQGSYEQYF.